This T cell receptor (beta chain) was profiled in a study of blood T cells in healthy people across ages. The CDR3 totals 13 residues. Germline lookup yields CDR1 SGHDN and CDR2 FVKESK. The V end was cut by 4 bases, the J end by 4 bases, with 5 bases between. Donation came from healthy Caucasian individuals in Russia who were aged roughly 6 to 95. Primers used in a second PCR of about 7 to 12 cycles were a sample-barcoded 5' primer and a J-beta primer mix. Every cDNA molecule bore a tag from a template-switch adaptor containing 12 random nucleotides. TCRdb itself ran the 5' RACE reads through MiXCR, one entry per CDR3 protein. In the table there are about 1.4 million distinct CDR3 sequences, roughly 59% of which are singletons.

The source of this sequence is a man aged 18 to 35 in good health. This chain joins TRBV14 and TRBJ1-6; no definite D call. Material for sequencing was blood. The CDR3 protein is CASSLNYNSPLHF. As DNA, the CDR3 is TGTGCCAGCAGCCTGAATTATAATTCACCCCTCCACTTT.